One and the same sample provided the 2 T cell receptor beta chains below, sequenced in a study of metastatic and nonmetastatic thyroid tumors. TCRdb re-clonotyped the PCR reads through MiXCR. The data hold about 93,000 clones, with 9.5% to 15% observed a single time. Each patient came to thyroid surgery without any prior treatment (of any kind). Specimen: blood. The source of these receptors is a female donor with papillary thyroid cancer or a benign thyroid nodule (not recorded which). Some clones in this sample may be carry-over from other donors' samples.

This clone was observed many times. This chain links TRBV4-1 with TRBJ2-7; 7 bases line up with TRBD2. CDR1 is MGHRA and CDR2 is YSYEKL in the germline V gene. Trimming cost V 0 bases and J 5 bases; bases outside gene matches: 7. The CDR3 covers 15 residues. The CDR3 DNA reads TGCGCCAGCAGCCAAGATCCTGCTAGCGGAGACGAGCAGTACTTC. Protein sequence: CASSQDPASGDEQYF.

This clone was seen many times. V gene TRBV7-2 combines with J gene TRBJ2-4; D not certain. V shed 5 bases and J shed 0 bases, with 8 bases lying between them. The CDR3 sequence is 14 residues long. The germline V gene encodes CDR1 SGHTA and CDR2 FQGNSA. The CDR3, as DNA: TGTGCCAGCAGCCCCGAACGAGCCAAAAACATTCAGTACTTC. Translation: CASSPERAKNIQYF.